The entry that follows covers one T cell receptor beta chain sequence. Its antigen is as yet unknown. This specimen comes from a study of T cell responses to AZD1222 COVID-19 vaccine. Points from the study as a whole: Spike-specific TCR breadth and depth grew following two AZD1222 doses. Sampling captured repertoires only after the peak T cell response. Donors skewed white British and female; clonal diversity was possibly underestimated. Vaccine-related CD4 TCRs covered spike, predominating at 160-218 and 743-854.

The method was immunoSEQ multiplex PCR; TCRdb's version includes in-frame clones alone and lacks a portion of them. Of some 130,000 clones in the sample, about 93% were seen once. V lost 0 bases and J lost 1, with 15 bases in between. Looked up from germline, CDR1 is MGHRA and CDR2 is YSYEKL. The CDR3 is made up of 17 amino acids. Here the sequenced sample was peripheral blood, taken 28 days after the second AZD1222 dose. The TCR comes from an adult who received the AZD1222 COVID-19 vaccine. The chain has TRBV4-1 and TRBJ1-2; D ambiguous. CDR3 loop: CASSQDLPHSYNYGYTF. The DNA for the CDR3 is TGCGCCAGCAGCCAAGATCTACCGCACAGCTATAACTATGGCTACACCTTC.